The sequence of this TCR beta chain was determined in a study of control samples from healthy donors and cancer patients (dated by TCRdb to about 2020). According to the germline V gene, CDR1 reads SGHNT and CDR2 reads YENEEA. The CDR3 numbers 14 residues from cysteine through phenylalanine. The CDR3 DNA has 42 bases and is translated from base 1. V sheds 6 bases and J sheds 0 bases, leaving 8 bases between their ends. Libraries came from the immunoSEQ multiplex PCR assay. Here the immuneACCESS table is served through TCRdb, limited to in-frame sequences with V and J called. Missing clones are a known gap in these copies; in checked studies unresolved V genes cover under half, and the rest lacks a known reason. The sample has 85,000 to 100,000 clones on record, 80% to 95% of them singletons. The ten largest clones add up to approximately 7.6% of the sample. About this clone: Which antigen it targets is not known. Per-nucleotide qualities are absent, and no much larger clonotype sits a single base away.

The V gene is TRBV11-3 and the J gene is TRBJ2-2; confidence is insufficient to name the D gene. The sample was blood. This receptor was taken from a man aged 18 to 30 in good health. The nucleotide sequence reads TGTGCCAGCAGGGAGTACGCGAACACCGGGGAGCTGTTTTTT. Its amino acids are CASREYANTGELFF.